Following are 17 T cell receptor beta chains from one sample sequenced in a study of OX40 agonist ivuxolimab in advanced cancers. Libraries were made using the immunoSEQ multiplex PCR assay. TCRdb mirrors the immuneACCESS table, restricted to in-frame sequences. Some clones are absent from its copies; in checked studies, under half trace to an unresolved V gene, and the reason for the others is unknown. Within this sample are about 80,000 clones, with about nine tenths of them counted one time only. 6.2% of the sample rests with the top ten. This specimen was CD4+ or CD8+ T cells sorted from blood, taken in a trial of the OX40 agonist ivuxolimab. The receptors come from an adult with an advanced solid tumor such as melanoma, head and neck, liver or kidney cancer.

This chain connects TRBV5-4 to TRBJ1-1; TRBD1 aligns across 10 bases. V was clipped by 4 bases and J by 5 bases; unmatched bases: 5. Germline-derived CDR1 and CDR2 are SGHNT and YYREEE (reference sequence). The CDR3 length is 14 residues. The CDR3 DNA reads TGTGCCAGCAGCCCGGGACAGGGGAGAACTGAAGCTTTCTTT. This codes for CASSPGQGRTEAFF.

CDR3 amino acids: CASSWRQDGRDTQYF. The CDR3 DNA reads as TGTGCCAGCAGTTGGAGACAGGATGGCCGGGATACGCAGTATTTT. The V call is TRBV6-5, the J call TRBJ2-3; D perhaps matches TRBD1 (6 bases). V lost 4 bases, J lost 6 bases, and 17 bases lay in between. The CDR3 is made up of 15 amino acids. CDR1 is MNHEY, CDR2 SVGAGI, per germline.

The J gene is TRBJ1-2, the V gene TRBV6-1, with a tentative D call TRBD1 (6 bases). Germline CDR1 reads MNHNS; CDR2 reads SASEGT. This CDR3 contains 14 residues. With 11 bases removed from V and 8 bases from J, the gap between germline ends came to 24 bases. The CDR3 DNA follows: TGTGCCGCATACCTCACAGGGCGGCGAGGCGGCTACACCTTC. It encodes CAAYLTGRRGGYTF.

There are a few counts of this clone. J is TRBJ1-1 and V is TRBV7-6; D is uncertain. This CDR3 region has 13 residues. Germline CDR1 SGHVS, CDR2 FNYEAQ. V was trimmed by 4 bases and J by 4 bases, leaving 10 bases between them. CDR3 region: CASSSVPATEAFF. CDR3 DNA sequence: TGTGCCAGCAGCTCGGTTCCGGCCACTGAAGCTTTCTTT.

This sequence joins TRBV5-1 and TRBJ2-7; D is unclear. The CDR3 extends over 14 amino acids. The V gene lost 4 bases and the J gene lost 6 bases, with 17 bases spanning the gap. In germline, CDR1 is SGHRS, CDR2 YFSETQ. The chain's CDR3 is CASSPVNEKTEQYF. The CDR3 DNA reads TGCGCCAGCAGCCCCGTAAATGAGAAGACCGAGCAGTACTTC.

This clone was seen only once. J is TRBJ2-7 and V is TRBV5-6; D possibly corresponds to TRBD1 (6 bases). CDR3 length: 13 residues. Per germline, CDR1 SGHDT and CDR2 YYEEEE. Trimming removed 1 base from V and 1 base from J, with 6 bases in between. The CDR3 protein is CASSLQGSYEQYF. The CDR3 DNA sequence: TGTGCCAGCAGCTTGCAGGGGTCCTACGAGCAGTACTTC.

J is TRBJ1-1 and V is TRBV5-6, with TRBD1 matching 7 bases. Germline V gene lookup returns CDR1 SGHDT and CDR2 YYEEEE. The CDR3 has 14 amino acids. V lost 4 bases and J lost 4; bases outside the gene matches: 7. CDR3 protein: CASSRGAGGTEAFF. In DNA, the CDR3 is TGTGCCAGCAGCCGGGGGGCAGGGGGCACTGAAGCTTTCTTT.

This chain joins TRBV30 and TRBJ1-1; D remains ambiguous. CDR3 size: 12 residues. Trimming removed 1 base at V and 3 bases at J, with 6 bases between. Germline V gene sequence: CDR1 GTSNPN, CDR2 SVGIG (reference sequence). The CDR3 spells CAWSDGDTEAFF. The CDR3 coding sequence is TGTGCCTGGAGTGACGGGGACACTGAAGCTTTCTTT.

The CDR3 bases are TGCGCCAGCAGCTTAACGGACAAGCCAGAGACCCAGTACTTC. Its protein is CASSLTDKPETQYF. The gene calls are TRBV5-1 and TRBJ2-5, with a weak D call TRBD1 (5 bases). The CDR3 runs 14 residues. Trimming removed 2 bases at V and 4 bases at J, with 12 bases between. Per germline, CDR1 SGHRS and CDR2 YFSETQ. The full variable domain, rest sourced from reference TRBV5-1 and TRBJ2-5, is KAGVTQTPRYLIKTRGQQVTLSCSPISGHRSVSWYQQTPGQGLQFLFEYFSETQRNKGNFPGRFSGRQFSNSRSEMNVSTLELGDSALYLCASSLTDKPETQYFGPGTRLLVL.

The J gene is TRBJ2-5, the V gene TRBV10-3, with no clear D. The germline CDR1 and CDR2 sequences are ENHRY and SYGVKD. V was shortened by 4 bases and J by 3 bases, with 9 bases between the two germline ends. This CDR3 comprises 13 residues. The CDR3 is CAISVHLEETQYF. The DNA for the CDR3 is TGTGCCATCAGTGTTCATCTAGAAGAGACCCAGTACTTC.

The chain employs TRBV9 and TRBJ2-3, with D perhaps assigned TRBD1 or TRBD2 (6 bases each). Trimming removed 0 bases at V and 2 bases at J, with 13 bases between. Germline loops: CDR1 SGDLS, CDR2 YYNGEE. This CDR3 has 16 amino acids. The CDR3 bases are TGTGCCAGCAGCGTAGGTGGGGGGCAGACCACAGATACGCAGTATTTT. It encodes CASSVGGGQTTDTQYF.

This sequence joins TRBV11-2 and TRBJ1-2; D is perhaps TRBD1 (5 bases). Between the trimmed V and J ends, which lost 5 bases and 7 bases, there was a span of 17 bases. The CDR3 has 14 amino acids. Germline V gene data show CDR1 as SGHAT and CDR2 as FQNNGV. In DNA form, the CDR3 reads TGTGCCAGCAGCATTGGACGGCTCGGGGGTGGCTACACCTTC. It is translated as CASSIGRLGGGYTF.

The chain employs TRBV7-3 and TRBJ2-1; D is undetermined. Trimming stripped 5 bases from V and 5 bases from J, with 13 bases between. Looked up from germline, CDR1 is SGHTA and CDR2 is FQGTGA. The CDR3 extends over 14 amino acids. The CDR3 DNA reads TGTGCCAGCAGCCTACTGACACCGAACAATGAGCAGTTCTTC. It encodes CASSLLTPNNEQFF.

The chain recombines TRBV6-1 with TRBJ1-1; no clear D gene. Germline lookup yields CDR1 MNHNS and CDR2 SASEGT. Trimming cost V 2 bases and J 1 base, with 8 bases left between them. The CDR3 loop spans 14 amino acids. CDR3 protein: CASSELARNTEAFF. CDR3 DNA sequence: TGTGCCAGCAGTGAATTAGCCAGGAACACTGAAGCTTTCTTT.

To note about this clone: A junction boundary mismatches the germline segment, possibly from a read error. The chain couples TRBV30 to TRBJ2-7, with TRBD2 matching 10 bases. Germline lookup yields CDR1 GTSNPN and CDR2 SVGIG (reference sequence). The CDR3 runs to 14 residues. The CDR3 reads CAWTGRASGGAGNF. The CDR3 bases are TGTGCCTGGACGGGTAGGGCTAGCGGGGGTGCGGGGAACTTC.

The chain is built from TRBV28 and TRBJ1-4; D call uncertain. The V and J ends lost 7 bases and 4 bases respectively, with 13 bases between them. Germline V CDR1 and CDR2: MDHEN, SYDVKM. The CDR3 is 14 residues long. CDR3: CASTKGSFNEKLFF. The DNA for the CDR3 is TGTGCCAGCACCAAAGGGAGTTTTAATGAAAAACTGTTTTTT.

This chain links TRBV2 with TRBJ1-1; tentative D call: TRBD1 (5 bases). This CDR3 has 12 amino acids. The V gene's germline CDR1 is SNHLY and CDR2 FYNNEI. V shed 7 bases and J shed 3 bases, with 9 bases lying between them. CDR3 nucleotide sequence: TGTGCCAGCAAAGGGGAGGACACTGAAGCTTTCTTT. Translating gives CASKGEDTEAFF.